The 29 T cell receptor beta chains below all came from one sample that was sequenced in a study of sequential checkpoint blockade in melanoma (dated 2019 in TCRdb). This sample's treatment or condition label indicates: randomized to nivolumab then ipilimumab (arm A) or the reverse (arm B). The library was made by the immunoSEQ multiplex PCR assay. The table comes from immuneACCESS by way of TCRdb, which keeps in-frame sequences with V and J called. Part of the clones is missing from these tables; in studies checked, under half for an unresolved V gene and the rest for unknown reasons. In all, the sample holds around 25,000 clones, and approximately 82% of those were seen once. Roughly 10% of the sample comes from the top ten. The sequenced sample was CD8+ T cells sorted from blood (inferred from file names), obtained from a patient given nivolumab and ipilimumab in sequence. The receptors come from a human donor with melanoma.

This clone came up a few times. This chain uses TRBV4-3 with TRBJ2-6, with 8 positions matching TRBD2. The CDR3 is made up of 22 amino acids. The junction had 16 bases not matched to a gene; V was cut back by 0 bases and J by 0 bases. CDR1 is LGHNA and CDR2 is YSLEER in the germline V gene. The CDR3 here is CASSQDLSSGLAGSSGANVLTF. The CDR3 nucleotides read TGCGCCAGCAGCCAAGATCTTTCGAGCGGGCTAGCGGGTAGCTCTGGGGCCAACGTCCTGACTTTC.

This rearrangement joins TRBV6-1 to TRBJ2-2; 10 bases map to TRBD2. The CDR3 contains 15 residues. Germline V gene sequence: CDR1 MNHNS, CDR2 SASEGT. V was clipped by 5 bases and J by 5 bases; unmatched bases: 5. CDR3 region: CASSPIAGGTGELFF. CDR3 in DNA: TGTGCCAGCAGTCCCATAGCGGGAGGAACCGGGGAGCTGTTTTTT.

The chain employs TRBV7-2 and TRBJ2-3, with a possible D match to TRBD1 (6 bases). CDR1 is SGHTA and CDR2 is FQGNSA in the germline V gene. With 5 bases removed from V and 3 bases from J, the gap between germline ends came to 15 bases. The CDR3 spans 15 residues. This chain's CDR3 is CASSKEQGWTDTQYF. The CDR3 DNA follows: TGTGCCAGCAGCAAGGAACAGGGATGGACAGATACGCAGTATTTT.

This chain connects TRBV5-1 to TRBJ2-7; D is unclear. Per germline, CDR1 SGHRS and CDR2 YFSETQ. V shed 6 bases and J shed 2 bases, with 12 bases lying between them. This CDR3 has 13 amino acids. The CDR3 DNA sequence: TGCGCCAGCACCTCCTTGGAGACCTACGAGCAGTACTTC. It translates to CASTSLETYEQYF.

This rearrangement joins TRBV18 to TRBJ2-7; D not certain. The CDR3 has 13 residues. Germline V lookup: CDR1 KGHSH, CDR2 LQKENI. Trimming left V 1 base short and J 9 bases short, with 13 bases between. The CDR3 is CASSPLRAQWQYF. In DNA form, the CDR3 reads TGTGCCAGCTCACCACTCAGAGCGCAGTGGCAGTACTTC.

This sequence joins TRBV18 and TRBJ2-5; 8 bases agree with TRBD1. This CDR3 has 14 amino acids. Germline V lookup: CDR1 KGHSH, CDR2 LQKENI. The ends lost 2 bases at V and 5 bases at J; junction bases unmatched: 4. The CDR3 region has the DNA TGTGCCAGCTCACCATCCAGGGGGCTGGAGACCCAGTACTTC. This gives the protein CASSPSRGLETQYF.

The chain combines TRBV5-1 with TRBJ2-7; the match to TRBD2 covers 9 bases. V was pared by 3 bases and J by 5 bases, with 12 bases of the junction left unmatched. Germline loops: CDR1 SGHRS, CDR2 YFSETQ. The CDR3 has 16 residues. The CDR3 spells CASSSGGRGGPDEQYF. In DNA form, the CDR3 reads TGCGCCAGCAGCTCCGGAGGGCGGGGGGGCCCAGACGAGCAGTACTTC. Drawing the rest from reference TRBV5-1 and TRBJ2-7, the complete variable domain is KAGVTQTPRYLIKTRGQQVTLSCSPISGHRSVSWYQQTPGQGLQFLFEYFSETQRNKGNFPGRFSGRQFSNSRSEMNVSTLELGDSALYLCASSSGGRGGPDEQYFGPGTRLTVT.

V and J are TRBV5-4 and TRBJ2-3; D not certain. The CDR3 is 14 amino acids. From germline, CDR1 is SGHNT and CDR2 YYREEE (reference sequence). The V end was cut by 0 bases, the J end by 0 bases, with 5 bases between. DNA for the CDR3: TGTGCCAGCAGCTTGGACAGCAGCACAGATACGCAGTATTTT. It translates to CASSLDSSTDTQYF. Complete variable domain (other parts from reference TRBV5-4 and TRBJ2-3): ETGVTQSPTHLIKTRGQQVTLRCSSQSGHNTVSWYQQALGQGPQFIFQYYREEENGRGNFPPRFSGLQFPNYSSELNVNALELDDSALYLCASSLDSSTDTQYFGPGTRLTVL.

The rearrangement joins TRBV5-5 to TRBJ2-3; 10 bases map to TRBD1. CDR1 is SGHKS and CDR2 is YYEKEE in the germline V gene (reference sequence). V was clipped by 3 bases and J by 4 bases; unmatched bases: 2. This CDR3 region has 14 residues. As DNA, the CDR3 is TGTGCCAGCAGCTGGGGACAGGGGTCAGATACGCAGTATTTT. Translating it yields CASSWGQGSDTQYF.

This chain uses TRBV7-9 with TRBJ2-7; a weak D match, TRBD2 (5 bases). V was shortened by 1 base and J by 0 bases, with 13 bases between the two germline ends. Germline-derived CDR1 and CDR2 are SEHNR and FQNEAQ (reference sequence). CDR3 length equals 16 residues. CDR3 residues: CASSLEVGGSSYEQYF. The CDR3, as DNA: TGTGCCAGCAGCTTAGAGGTCGGAGGAAGCTCCTACGAGCAGTACTTC.

The chain combines TRBV2 with TRBJ2-3; 10 bases fit TRBD2. V shed 6 bases and J 7 bases; nucleotides not matched to a gene: 7. CDR1 is SNHLY, CDR2 FYNNEI, per germline. This CDR3 has 14 residues. DNA for the CDR3: TGTGCCAGCAGCCCGGGACTAGCGACGAATACGCAGTATTTT. This gives the protein CASSPGLATNTQYF. The whole variable domain, remainder taken from reference TRBV2 and TRBJ2-3, is EPEVTQTPSHQVTQMGQEVILRCVPISNHLYFYWYRQILGQKVEFLVSFYNNEISEKSEIFDDQFSVERPDGSNFTLKIRSTKLEDSAMYFCASSPGLATNTQYFGPGTRLTVL.

The chain links TRBV9 to TRBJ1-2; D might be TRBD1 (6 bases). Germline CDR1 is SGDLS and CDR2 is YYNGEE. The CDR3 consists of 15 residues. The V end was cut by 2 bases, the J end by 0 bases, with 11 bases between. The CDR3 reads CASSVLWDTNYGYTF. In DNA, the CDR3 is TGTGCCAGCAGCGTCCTTTGGGACACTAACTATGGCTACACCTTC.

The V and J genes are TRBV10-3 and TRBJ1-1; D gene ambiguous. Germline CDR1 ENHRY, CDR2 SYGVKD. Trimming cost V 5 bases and J 0 bases, with 13 bases left between them. The CDR3 is made up of 15 amino acids. CDR3 loop: CAISSATGLNTEAFF. Written as DNA, the CDR3 is TGTGCCATCAGTAGCGCTACTGGCTTGAACACTGAAGCTTTCTTT.

The rearrangement joins TRBV7-2 to TRBJ1-5; TRBD1 is a possible D gene (6 bases). Trimming removed 5 bases at V and 3 bases at J, with 11 bases between. The CDR3 is made up of 14 amino acids. Germline V gene data show CDR1 as SGHTA and CDR2 as FQGNSA. The CDR3 region is CASSLRGANQPQHF. CDR3 nucleotide sequence: TGTGCCAGCAGCCTCAGGGGCGCCAATCAGCCCCAGCATTTT. Drawing the rest from reference TRBV7-2 and TRBJ1-5, the complete variable domain is GAGVSQSPSNKVTEKGKDVELRCDPISGHTALYWYRQSLGQGLEFLIYFQGNSAPDKSGLPSDRFSAERTGGSVSTLTIQRTQQEDSAVYLCASSLRGANQPQHFGDGTRLSIL.

V and J are TRBV27 and TRBJ2-1, with TRBD2 matching 11 bases. The germline gives CDR1 MNHEY, CDR2 SMNVEV (reference sequence). The CDR3 contains 15 residues. With V trimmed by 4 bases and J by 5 bases, 4 bases remained unmatched. The CDR3 spells CASSSLGLADNEQFF. The DNA for the CDR3 is TGTGCCAGCAGTTCGCTGGGACTAGCGGACAATGAGCAGTTCTTC.

The chain combines TRBV27 with TRBJ1-3, with TRBD1 matching 8 bases. The V gene end was trimmed by 0 bases and the J gene end by 4 bases; junction bases not matched to a gene: 2. The CDR3 has 15 amino acids. Germline V lookup: CDR1 MNHEY, CDR2 SMNVEV (reference sequence). The CDR3 loop reads CASSLSWDRGNTIYF. CDR3 bases: TGTGCCAGCAGTTTATCATGGGACAGGGGAAACACCATATATTTT.

The chain carries TRBV6-1 and TRBJ2-7; TRBD1 aligns across 7 bases. The CDR3 has 13 residues. Germline V gene data show CDR1 as MNHNS and CDR2 as SASEGT. V lost 6 bases, J lost 2 bases, and 4 bases stayed unmatched. CDR3 residues: CASSVRGPYEQYF. CDR3 nucleotides: TGTGCCAGCAGCGTTAGGGGGCCCTACGAGCAGTACTTC.

The CDR3 loop is CASSLEGAGANVLTF. CDR3 coding DNA: TGTGCCAGCAGCTTAGAAGGGGCCGGGGCCAACGTCCTGACTTTC. This sequence joins TRBV11-3 and TRBJ2-6, with D possibly TRBD1 on 5 matching bases. Trimming shortened V by 0 bases and J by 4 bases, and 7 bases separated the two germline ends. CDR3 length equals 15 residues. Germline lookup yields CDR1 SGHNT and CDR2 YENEEA.

The table lists this clone with a count of one. The chain joins TRBV4-3 to TRBJ2-5; weak D call: TRBD2 (6 bases). Germline-derived CDR1 and CDR2 are LGHNA and YSLEER. V was shortened by 0 bases and J by 2 bases, with 10 bases between the two germline ends. The CDR3 consists of 15 residues. The CDR3 region is CASSQDWGVQETQYF. DNA of the CDR3: TGCGCCAGCAGCCAAGATTGGGGGGTACAAGAGACCCAGTACTTC.

The chain carries TRBV5-4 and TRBJ2-1, with D perhaps TRBD1 (6 bases). Trimming cost V 0 bases and J 1 base, with 8 bases left between them. CDR3 size: 15 residues. Germline CDR1 and CDR2: SGHNT and YYREEE (reference sequence). Here the CDR3 DNA reads TGTGCCAGCAGCTTGGACAGGGAGTCCTACAATGAGCAGTTCTTC. Translation gives CASSLDRESYNEQFF.

J is TRBJ2-7 and V is TRBV30; 10 bases are a match to TRBD2. V gave up 3 bases and J gave up 1 base; unmatched junction bases: 6. Germline lookup yields CDR1 GTSNPN and CDR2 SVGIG (reference sequence). This CDR3 comprises 15 residues. The CDR3 spells CAWRASGSPSYEQYF. The DNA for the CDR3 is TGTGCCTGGAGGGCTAGCGGGAGTCCTTCCTACGAGCAGTACTTC.

In its sample, this clone was seen a few times. The chain employs TRBV7-2 and TRBJ2-7, with D hard to call. Germline V gene data show CDR1 as SGHTA and CDR2 as FQGNSA. Trimming pared 6 bases from V and 5 bases from J, leaving 17 bases between. The CDR3 sequence is 14 residues long. This chain's CDR3 is CASSFPFRSHEQYF. DNA for the CDR3: TGTGCCAGCAGTTTCCCATTTCGGTCTCACGAGCAGTACTTC.

V gene TRBV7-2 combines with J gene TRBJ1-2; 11 bases match TRBD1. Per germline, CDR1 SGHTA and CDR2 FQGNSA. CDR3 length equals 16 residues. After removal of 4 bases from V and 4 bases from J, the junction contained 8 bases not matched to a gene. The CDR3 region is CASSSGQGALGYGYTF. DNA of the CDR3: TGTGCCAGCAGCTCCGGACAGGGGGCGCTGGGCTATGGCTACACCTTC.

This sequence joins TRBV19 and TRBJ2-5; 9 nucleotides line up with TRBD1. V shed 5 bases and J 1 base; nucleotides not matched to a gene: 5. The CDR3 sequence is 15 residues long. Germline assignment: CDR1 LNHDA and CDR2 SQIVND (reference sequence). The CDR3 DNA sequence: TGTGCCAGTAGTGGTTACAGGGGGCCCCAAGAGACCCAGTACTTC. This sequence encodes CASSGYRGPQETQYF.

J is TRBJ2-1 and V is TRBV4-2; 10 bases agree with TRBD2. With 0 bases clipped from V and 5 bases from J, the junction kept 7 bases outside the gene matches. This CDR3 comprises 17 residues. Germline V gene sequence: CDR1 LGHNA, CDR2 YNFKEQ. The CDR3 spells CASSQDNVAGGHNEQFF. Written as DNA, the CDR3 is TGTGCCAGCAGCCAAGATAACGTAGCGGGAGGCCACAATGAGCAGTTCTTC.

This clone was counted only a few times. The chain has TRBV7-9 and TRBJ2-7; no definite D call. This CDR3 is 12 amino acids long. V lost 2 bases and J lost 2, with 4 bases in between. The germline V gene has CDR1 SEHNR and CDR2 FQNEAQ (reference sequence). The CDR3 loop is CASSLTAYEQYF. The DNA for the CDR3 is TGTGCCAGCAGCTTAACAGCCTACGAGCAGTACTTC.

The sample holds a few counts of this clone. This rearrangement joins TRBV5-1 to TRBJ2-1; D might be TRBD1 (6 bases). CDR3 size: 15 residues. V was shortened by 2 bases and J by 5 bases, with 14 bases between the two germline ends. The germline V gene encodes CDR1 SGHRS and CDR2 YFSETQ. The CDR3 loop is CASSFEGDGNNEQFF. The CDR3 DNA sequence: TGCGCCAGCAGCTTCGAGGGGGACGGAAACAATGAGCAGTTCTTC.

This clone was counted a single time. J is TRBJ1-2 and V is TRBV10-3; TRBD1 might be the D (5 bases). The ends were cut back, 6 bases at V and 4 bases at J, with 12 bases in the middle. The CDR3 is made up of 13 amino acids. Per germline, CDR1 ENHRY and CDR2 SYGVKD. CDR3 coding DNA: TGTGCCATCAGCGACAGCTTCATCTATGGCTACACCTTC. Translation: CAISDSFIYGYTF.

The rearrangement uses TRBV11-2 and TRBJ2-5; 8 bases align to TRBD2. Germline assignment: CDR1 SGHAT and CDR2 FQNNGV. The CDR3 covers 14 residues. V was pared by 7 bases and J by 6 bases, with 10 bases of the junction left unmatched. CDR3 coding DNA: TGTGCCAGCAACGGGGGGGGTAGTAGAAAGACCCAGTACTTC. The encoded protein is CASNGGGSRKTQYF.